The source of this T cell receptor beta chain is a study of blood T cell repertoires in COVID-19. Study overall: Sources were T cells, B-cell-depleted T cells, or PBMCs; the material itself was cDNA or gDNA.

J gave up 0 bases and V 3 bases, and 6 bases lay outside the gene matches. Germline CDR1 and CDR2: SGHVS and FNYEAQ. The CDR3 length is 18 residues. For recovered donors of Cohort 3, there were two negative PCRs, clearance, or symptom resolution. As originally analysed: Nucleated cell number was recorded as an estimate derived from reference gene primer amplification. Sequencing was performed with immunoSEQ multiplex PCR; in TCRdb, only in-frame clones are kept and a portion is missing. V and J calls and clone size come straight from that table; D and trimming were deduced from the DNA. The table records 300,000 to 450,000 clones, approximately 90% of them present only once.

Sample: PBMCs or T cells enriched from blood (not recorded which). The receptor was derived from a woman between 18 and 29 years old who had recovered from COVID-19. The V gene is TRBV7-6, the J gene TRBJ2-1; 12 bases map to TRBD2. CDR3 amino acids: CASSFWTSGESSYNEQFF. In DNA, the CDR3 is TGTGCCAGCAGCTTCTGGACTAGCGGGGAGAGCTCCTACAATGAGCAGTTCTTC.